These 23 T cell receptor beta chains originate from one sample sequenced in a study of shared clonotypes between healthy human individuals. The data were produced by immunoSEQ multiplex PCR, yet TCRdb's version contains in-frame clones alone and is incomplete. The sample consists of about 500,000 clones, 77% of them appearing once. Sequencing was done on a sample of PBMCs. These receptors were collected from a woman in her thirties or forties in good health. Some clones in this sample may be carry-over from other donors' samples.

This sequence joins TRBV7-3 and TRBJ2-1, with 9 bases fitting TRBD2. This CDR3 has 14 amino acids. Unmatched junction bases numbered 5, after V lost 2 bases and J lost 9 bases. Germline V CDR1 and CDR2: SGHTA, FQGTGA. CDR3 sequence: CASSLAGGPSEQFF. In nucleotides, the CDR3 is TGTGCCAGCAGCTTAGCGGGAGGGCCTAGTGAGCAGTTCTTC.

The chain is built from TRBV28 and TRBJ2-1; D gene unclear. CDR3 length: 15 residues. V lost 2 bases, J lost 0 bases, and 8 bases lay in between. The germline V gene has CDR1 MDHEN and CDR2 SYDVKM. The CDR3 region has the DNA TGTGCCAGCAGTTTAAGGGCAGACTCCTACAATGAGCAGTTCTTC. Encoded protein: CASSLRADSYNEQFF.

V gene TRBV28 combines with J gene TRBJ2-3; a weak D match, TRBD2 (6 bases). In germline, CDR1 is MDHEN, CDR2 SYDVKM. This CDR3 region has 18 residues. V lost 4 bases, J lost 2 bases, and 22 bases lay in between. In DNA form, the CDR3 reads TGTGCCAGCAGTTCCTTGGAGACCCCCTCGGGGGACACAGATACGCAGTATTTT. Its translation is CASSSLETPSGDTDTQYF.

The chain carries TRBV6-5 and TRBJ1-1; D gene unclear. CDR3 length equals 15 residues. CDR1 and CDR2 (germline): MNHEY, SVGAGI. Deletions cut 0 bases from V and 1 base from J, with 9 bases between. This CDR3 is CASSYSRRGNTEAFF. The CDR3 nucleotides read TGTGCCAGCAGTTACTCTAGACGGGGGAACACTGAAGCTTTCTTT.

This chain links TRBV28 with TRBJ2-5; 9 bases fit TRBD2. The CDR3 covers 16 residues. Losses at the gene ends were 2 bases for V and 4 bases for J; bases not matched to a gene: 8. Germline loops: CDR1 MDHEN, CDR2 SYDVKM. Here the CDR3 DNA reads TGTGCCAGCAGTTTAGGGGTTAGCGGGAGTGGAGAGACCCAGTACTTC. Protein: CASSLGVSGSGETQYF.

The genes are TRBV18 and TRBJ2-2; D not resolved. Germline V gene data show CDR1 as KGHSH and CDR2 as LQKENI. The CDR3 has 12 residues. Trimming stripped 0 bases from V and 6 bases from J, with 2 bases between. The CDR3, as DNA: TGTGCCAGCTCACCACCCCCCGGGGAGCTGTTTTTT. Translated: CASSPPPGELFF.

The V and J genes are TRBV19 and TRBJ1-2; D is perhaps TRBD1 (6 bases). V was pared by 11 bases and J by 6 bases, with 19 bases between. The CDR3 length is 13 residues. Germline CDR1 is LNHDA and CDR2 is SQIVND (reference sequence). The chain's CDR3 is CAGSDRSTDGYTF. The CDR3 region has the DNA TGTGCCGGCAGCGACAGGTCGACAGATGGCTACACCTTC.

The chain carries TRBV2 and TRBJ2-7, with 7 nucleotides matching TRBD1. Germline CDR1 reads SNHLY; CDR2 reads FYNNEI. The ends lost 7 bases at V and 3 bases at J; junction bases unmatched: 3. The CDR3 has 12 residues. The CDR3 DNA reads as TGTGCCAGCACCGACAGGGACTACGAGCAGTACTTC. Its translation is CASTDRDYEQYF.

V is TRBV19 and J is TRBJ1-5, with D maybe TRBD1 (5 bases). The germline V and J ends were trimmed by 7 bases and 0 bases, with 10 bases remaining between them. Germline V gene lookup returns CDR1 LNHDA and CDR2 SQIVND (reference sequence). This CDR3 is built from 14 residues. CDR3 in amino acids: CASTRDYSNQPQHF. In DNA, the CDR3 is TGTGCCAGTACGAGGGACTATAGCAATCAGCCCCAGCATTTT.

Concerning this clone: Only one base separates this from a far larger clonotype, so it likely reflects a read error. This chain connects TRBV6-5 to TRBJ2-7, with D tentatively TRBD1 or TRBD2 (6 bases each). The length of the CDR3 is 14 residues. Per germline, CDR1 MNHEY and CDR2 SVGAGI. DNA of the CDR3: TGTGCCCGCAGTTACTCGCAGGGGACTTACGAGCAGTACTTC. Translation gives CARSYSQGTYEQYF.

The chain is built from TRBV19 and TRBJ1-2; TRBD1 matches at 9 bases. The germline gives CDR1 LNHDA, CDR2 SQIVND (reference sequence). The CDR3 sequence is 14 residues long. With V trimmed by 3 bases and J by 6 bases, 5 bases remained unmatched. In DNA form, the CDR3 reads TGTGCCAGTAGTATGGCAACAGGGGGCAATGGCTACACCTTC. Translated, it gives CASSMATGGNGYTF.

Notes on this clone: A far larger clone differs by one base, so this is likely a read error. This chain connects TRBV18 to TRBJ2-7, with 13 bases fitting TRBD2. The CDR3 consists of 17 residues. Germline lookup yields CDR1 KGHSH and CDR2 LQKENI. CDR3 loop: CASSSTGTSGIRYERYF. CDR3 coding DNA: TGTGCCAGCTCATCAACCGGGACTAGCGGGATACGCTACGAGCGGTACTTC.

This clone showed up just once. This chain connects TRBV9 to TRBJ2-3, with D tentatively TRBD2 (5 bases). The V end was cut by 3 bases, the J end by 6 bases, with 20 bases between. This CDR3 is 16 amino acids long. Germline assignment: CDR1 SGDLS and CDR2 YYNGEE. The CDR3 nucleotides are TGTGCCAGCAGCGCCAGCGACCTTACGGGGATGGATACGCAGTATTTT. Encoded protein: CASSASDLTGMDTQYF.

V is TRBV30 and J is TRBJ1-2, with D hard to call. Per germline, CDR1 GTSNPN and CDR2 SVGIG (reference sequence). Trimming shortened V by 3 bases and J by 2 bases, and 19 bases separated the two germline ends. The CDR3 extends over 16 amino acids. The CDR3 DNA reads TGTGCCTGGAGGGAACCTATCGGGAGATCCAACTATGGCTACACCTTC. This gives the protein CAWREPIGRSNYGYTF.

In its sample, this clone was seen a few times. The chain joins TRBV27 to TRBJ1-1; D uncertain. The V and J ends lost 5 bases and 1 base respectively, with 8 bases between them. Germline CDR1 MNHEY, CDR2 SMNVEV (reference sequence). CDR3 length: 13 amino acids. Here the CDR3 reads CASSVRRNTEAFF. The CDR3 DNA follows: TGTGCCAGCAGTGTGAGACGGAACACTGAAGCTTTCTTT.

The chain employs TRBV30 and TRBJ2-7; 9 bases are shared with TRBD2. This CDR3 has 15 residues. Trimming removed 1 base from V and 6 bases from J; junction bases left unmatched: 10. Germline V gene data show CDR1 as GTSNPN and CDR2 as SVGIG (reference sequence). CDR3 in DNA: TGTGCCTGGAGTGAAGTTAGGACTAGCGCTTCCGAGCAGTACTTC. Its protein is CAWSEVRTSASEQYF.

This chain connects TRBV29-1 to TRBJ2-1, with unresolved D. CDR3 length: 11 residues. Trimming left V 2 bases short and J 11 bases short, with 10 bases between. The germline V gene encodes CDR1 SQVTM and CDR2 ANQGSEA. DNA of the CDR3: TGCAGCGTTGAAACGGATCAGAAGCAGTTCTTC. Protein sequence: CSVETDQKQFF.

This clone was seen more than once but under ten times. The chain links TRBV10-3 to TRBJ1-1; D ambiguous. The ends were cut back, 3 bases at V and 1 base at J, with 3 bases in the middle. CDR3 length: 12 residues. The germline gives CDR1 ENHRY, CDR2 SYGVKD. The chain's CDR3 is CAISDRNTEAFF. In DNA, the CDR3 is TGTGCCATCAGTGACAGGAACACTGAAGCTTTCTTT.

This chain connects TRBV10-3 to TRBJ1-1; D remains ambiguous. This CDR3 is built from 11 residues. Per the germline V gene, CDR1 is ENHRY and CDR2 is SYGVKD. Trimming cost V 6 bases and J 2 bases, with 4 bases left between them. The CDR3 is CAISQNTEAFF. The CDR3 bases are TGTGCCATCAGCCAAAACACTGAAGCTTTCTTT.

To note about this clone: A read error is likely here: a far larger clone is one base away. The chain couples TRBV7-9 to TRBJ1-3, with D maybe TRBD1 (5 bases). The germline V gene encodes CDR1 SEHNR and CDR2 FQNEAQ (reference sequence). This CDR3 spans 13 amino acids. The CDR3 nucleotides read TGTGCCAGCATGTCAGGGACTGGAAACGCCATATATTTT. Translating it yields CASMSGTGNAIYF.

This clone was recorded once. This chain uses TRBV28 with TRBJ2-7; 10 bases align to TRBD1. V dropped 6 bases and J dropped 5; count of bases not matched to a gene: 4. There are 13 residues in the CDR3. Germline V gene lookup returns CDR1 MDHEN and CDR2 SYDVKM. The CDR3 region is CASRVTGGDEQYF. The CDR3 region has the DNA TGTGCCAGCAGAGTGACAGGGGGCGACGAGCAGTACTTC.

V is TRBV4-2 and J is TRBJ1-3; D unresolved. V lost 4 bases and J lost 0, with 13 bases in between. The CDR3 length is 16 residues. In germline, CDR1 is LGHNA, CDR2 YNFKEQ. In DNA, the CDR3 is TGTGCCAGCAGCCGCCAACCTGTGCTCTCTGGAAACACCATATATTTT. Protein sequence: CASSRQPVLSGNTIYF.

This clone was detected ten times or more. The genes are TRBV6-6 and TRBJ1-1; no clear D. V was pared by 7 bases and J by 3 bases, with 15 bases between. CDR1 and CDR2 (germline): MNHNY, SVGAGI (reference sequence). The CDR3 loop spans 14 amino acids. CDR3 residues: CASISYPEDTEAFF. The CDR3 coding sequence is TGTGCCAGCATATCCTATCCGGAGGACACTGAAGCTTTCTTT.